These T cell receptor beta chains were read from a single sample in a study of blood T cell repertoires in COVID-19. Clones were read by immunoSEQ multiplex PCR, and TCRdb kept only the in-frame ones, dropping some. The sample lists about 400,000 clones, about 87% occurring once. The specimen was peripheral blood. The receptors were sampled from a human donor in a cohort sampled during active COVID-19. Both conserved end residues are part of each CDR3. Each record gives: V gene, J gene, clone size, CDR3 protein. Size values are once, few and many counts, or a class for expanded clones, and some rows have none.

>TRBV3-1/TRBV3-2|TRBJ2-3|NA
CASSHTGTSTDTQYF
>TRBV9|TRBJ1-6|NA
CASSVNINSPLHF
>TRBV5-1|TRBJ1-6|NA
CASSLALGQGVRSPLHF
>TRBV21-1|TRBJ2-7|NA
CARGHFSGRDEQYF
>TRBV19|TRBJ2-1|NA
CASSIDILASAFF
>TRBV2|TRBJ1-4|few
CASSVGQGFPNEKLFF
>TRBV19|TRBJ2-5|NA
CASSTLAGGSETQYF
>TRBV5-1|TRBJ2-7|NA
CASSWGQGAQYEQYF
>TRBV4-1|TRBJ2-3|NA
CASSHHRDTQYF
>TRBV7-8|TRBJ2-7|NA
CASSLGGGGYEQYF
>TRBV29-1|TRBJ2-1|NA
CSVARLVGNEQFF
>TRBV4-2|TRBJ1-3|NA
CASSGRQGGNTIYF
>TRBV29-1|TRBJ2-5|NA
CSVDGLAEETQYF
>TRBV6-5|TRBJ2-7|NA
CATLGGGSYEQYF
>TRBV19|TRBJ2-7|NA
CASSDRARDEQYF
>TRBV2|TRBJ1-4|NA
CASSEQGGRGKLFF
>TRBV30|TRBJ1-3|NA
CAWILSVEEAIYF
>TRBV27|TRBJ2-1|once
CASSPSGRGNEQFF
>TRBV27|TRBJ1-4|few
CASAEYQGAGGEKLFF
>TRBV4-1|TRBJ2-5|NA
CASSPTVLETQYF
>TRBV28|TRBJ2-3|once
CASSFPGSSTDTQYF
>TRBV7-8|TRBJ2-7|NA
CASSLIAGVSETQYF
>TRBV19|TRBJ1-5|NA
CASSIYPEGSNQPQHF
>TRBV6-5|TRBJ1-5|NA
CASEVDRSNQPQHF
>TRBV2|TRBJ2-7|NA
CASQTSGGPYEQYF
>TRBV9|TRBJ1-3|NA
CASSLTGLPASGNTIYF
>TRBV24-1|TRBJ2-4|NA
CATSVSRWKTKNIQYF
>TRBV5-1|TRBJ2-5|NA
CASSLGAVGETQYF
>TRBV5-1|TRBJ2-1|NA
CASSFRGTSGRGPYNEQFF
>TRBV7-6|TRBJ2-5|NA
CASSPAGQRSQETQYF
>TRBV2|TRBJ2-3|NA
CASSGASGSGTDTQYF
>TRBV10-3|TRBJ1-5|NA
CAIPRFGQGGQPQHF
>TRBV19|TRBJ1-2|NA
CASSIENRVHGYTF
>TRBV28|TRBJ1-4|NA
CASSLTGTGTEKLFF
>TRBV19|TRBJ2-1|NA
CASKSLGTGRRNEQFF
>TRBV6-2/TRBV6-3|TRBJ2-7|NA
CASSYEEGDSYEQYF
>TRBV7-9|TRBJ2-6|NA
CASSLGGGLVSGANVLTF
>TRBV5-4|TRBJ2-5|NA
CASRPGQGQETQYF
>TRBV18|TRBJ2-2|NA
CASSPGQGNTGELFF
>TRBV7-8|TRBJ2-2|NA
CASSPIEGGTGELFF
>TRBV2|TRBJ2-3|NA
CASNLLAGGTDTQYF
>TRBV7-6|TRBJ2-7|NA
CASSLAHQGYEQYF